This TCR beta chain was identified during a study of blood T cell repertoires in COVID-19. In the study overall: Acute and convalescent COVID-19 samples came from the United States, Italy and Spain. The cDNA or gDNA used as material had been derived from T cells, B-cell-depleted T cells, or PBMCs.

Original analysis: Scientists estimated how many nucleated cells there were by amplifying reference gene primers. Sequenced by immunoSEQ multiplex PCR; TCRdb stores in-frame clones only, minus some. V and J calls plus clone size are reproduced from that table; the DNA served to infer D and trimming. The sample shows 60,000 to 85,000 clones, roughly 74% of them seen only once. The CDR3 is 15 amino acids. In germline, CDR1 is SGHTA, CDR2 FQGNSA. Unmatched junction bases numbered 3, after V lost 0 bases and J lost 4 bases. The sequencing input was peripheral blood. The chain has TRBV7-2 and TRBJ2-4, with 7 bases lining up with TRBD2. This sequence was found in a human donor in a cohort sampled during active COVID-19. This chain's CDR3 is CASSLASGGKNIQYF. The CDR3 nucleotides read TGTGCCAGCAGCTTAGCGTCGGGGGGTAAAAACATTCAGTACTTC.